This entry concerns a single T cell receptor beta chain. Its antigen is currently unknown. The data were obtained in a study of shared clonotypes between healthy human individuals. Across the whole study: Plates per donor: three CD4 naive, three CD4 memory, two CD8 naive, one CD8 memory.

With 2 bases removed from V and 6 bases from J, the gap between germline ends came to 14 bases. The CDR3 is 15 residues long. Germline V gives CDR1 SGHTA, CDR2 FQGTGA. Study-wide points: Shared across several donors were around 5% of the naive CD4 clonotypes.

Using immunoSEQ multiplex PCR, the repertoire was profiled, and TCRdb retains in-frame clones only, with some absent. Among 1,400,000 or so clones listed, 98% were seen once. This TCR was sampled from a man aged 30 to 45 in good health. This chain uses TRBV7-3 with TRBJ2-1; D is perhaps TRBD1 or TRBD2 (5 bases each). Sequencing used naive CD4+ T cells sorted from blood. Subset indicated: CD45RA+ positively selected. The CDR3 nucleotides read TGTGCCAGCAGCTTATATATCAGGGCGGGCAATGAGCAGTTCTTC. It yields the protein CASSLYIRAGNEQFF. The full variable domain, with the rest looked up from reference TRBV7-3 and TRBJ2-1, is GAGVSQTPSNKVTEKGKYVELRCDPISGHTALYWYRQSLGQGPEFLIYFQGTGAADDSGLPNDRFFAVRPEGSVSTLKIQRTERGDSAVYLCASSLYIRAGNEQFFGPGTRLTVL.